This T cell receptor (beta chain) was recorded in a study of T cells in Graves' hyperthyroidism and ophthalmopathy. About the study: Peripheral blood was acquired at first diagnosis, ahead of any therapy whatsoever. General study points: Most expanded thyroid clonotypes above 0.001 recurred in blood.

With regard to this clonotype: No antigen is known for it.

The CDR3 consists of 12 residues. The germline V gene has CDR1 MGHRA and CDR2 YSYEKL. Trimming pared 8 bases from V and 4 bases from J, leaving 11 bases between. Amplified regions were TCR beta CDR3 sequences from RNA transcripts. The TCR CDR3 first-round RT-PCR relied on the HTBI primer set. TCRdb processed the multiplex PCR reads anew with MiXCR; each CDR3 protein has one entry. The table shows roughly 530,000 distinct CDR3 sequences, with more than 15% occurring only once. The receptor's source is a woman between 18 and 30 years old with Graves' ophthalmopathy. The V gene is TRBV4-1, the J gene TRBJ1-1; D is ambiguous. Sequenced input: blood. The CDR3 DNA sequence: TGCGCCAGCCGAGAGGGATCCACTGAAGCTTTCTTT. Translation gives CASREGSTEAFF.